Below, 2 T cell receptor beta chains from the same sample are listed, as sequenced in a study of T cell responses to AZD1222 COVID-19 vaccine. Repertoires were generated with immunoSEQ multiplex PCR, while TCRdb's copy carries only in-frame clones and drops some. The sample holds just over 90,000 clones; 85% to 90% are singletons and the top ten take less than 3%. The source was peripheral blood, collected 28 days after the second AZD1222 dose. The receptors originated from an adult who received the AZD1222 COVID-19 vaccine.

This chain links TRBV7-9 with TRBJ1-1, with TRBD1 identical over 7 bases. The CDR3 is made up of 15 amino acids. Per germline, CDR1 SEHNR and CDR2 FQNEAQ (reference sequence). V shed 6 bases and J 0 bases; nucleotides not matched to a gene: 7. DNA of the CDR3: TGTGCCAGCAGTAAACAGGGGCTTTTGAACACTGAAGCTTTCTTT. It codes for CASSKQGLLNTEAFF.

This clone was detected many times. The rearrangement uses TRBV24-1 and TRBJ2-2; no reliable D call. The germline V gene has CDR1 KGHDR and CDR2 SFDVKD. V lost 4 bases and J lost 5, with 10 bases in between. The CDR3 sequence is 14 residues long. CDR3 sequence (DNA): TGTGCCACCAGTGACTCCCGAGAGACCGGGGAGCTGTTTTTT. This gives the protein CATSDSRETGELFF.